The 14 T cell receptor beta chains in this list originate from one sample, sequenced in a study of shared clonotypes between healthy human individuals. Positive CCR7 selection of CD45RO-negative cells yielded the naive CD8 cells, and terminally differentiated effector memory CD45RA+ cells were excluded. The table came from immunoSEQ multiplex PCR; TCRdb's copy has only in-frame clones and leaves some out. Here the sample spans about 650,000 clones, just under 97% being singletons. Sequencing was performed on naive CD8+ T cells sorted from blood. These receptors came from a woman in her 30s in good health.

The chain carries TRBV5-6 and TRBJ1-5; D unresolved. V shed 2 bases and J shed 0 bases, with 15 bases lying between them. Germline assignment: CDR1 SGHDT and CDR2 YYEEEE. The CDR3 sequence is 17 residues long. CDR3 bases: TGTGCCAGCAGCTTAAGGATCGGTAAGCCTAGCAATCAGCCCCAGCATTTT. Protein sequence: CASSLRIGKPSNQPQHF.

Points on this clone: The junction shows a germline mismatch at one end, possibly a read error. The V and J genes are TRBV18 and TRBJ2-7, with D possibly matching TRBD1 (5 bases). From germline, CDR1 is KGHSH and CDR2 LQKENI. This CDR3 region has 16 residues. The CDR3 region has the DNA TGTGCCAGCTCCCCACAGCAGGGTTCCTCCTCCTACGAGCAGTACTTC. Translation gives CASSPQQGSSSYEQYF.

A single count supports this clone. The chain links TRBV28 to TRBJ2-5, with 10 bases matching TRBD1. Germline V CDR1 and CDR2: MDHEN, SYDVKM. The CDR3 length is 16 residues. V shed 2 bases and J 1 base; nucleotides not matched to a gene: 4. The CDR3: CASSLRGQGIQETQYF. As DNA, the CDR3 is TGTGCCAGCAGTTTAAGGGGACAGGGGATCCAAGAGACCCAGTACTTC.

The CDR3 coding sequence is TGTGCCAGCAGCGTGCTATATCAGCCCCAGCATTTT. Amino acid sequence: CASSVLYQPQHF. The rearrangement links TRBV2 to TRBJ1-5, with D unresolved. CDR1 and CDR2 (germline): SNHLY, FYNNEI. The CDR3 totals 12 residues. With 6 bases removed from V and 5 bases from J, the gap between germline ends came to 8 bases.

V usage is TRBV27 and J usage is TRBJ2-7; possibly TRBD2 for D (6 bases). Trimming shortened V by 10 bases and J by 0 bases, and 16 bases separated the two germline ends. This CDR3 spans 14 amino acids. Germline V gene lookup returns CDR1 MNHEY and CDR2 SMNVEV (reference sequence). The CDR3, as DNA: TGTGCCACCTGGCCGGCGGGACCCTCCTACGAGCAGTACTTC. Amino acids: CATWPAGPSYEQYF.

The table lists this clone with a count of one. The chain recombines TRBV27 with TRBJ2-1; TRBD2 matches at 10 bases. Germline CDR1 MNHEY, CDR2 SMNVEV (reference sequence). V lost 5 bases, J lost 7 bases, and 8 bases stayed unmatched. This CDR3 is 15 amino acids long. CDR3 loop: CASSQLAGFGNEQFF. CDR3 nucleotide sequence: TGTGCCAGCAGTCAACTAGCGGGGTTTGGGAATGAGCAGTTCTTC.

To note about this clone: At the DNA level, this CDR3 is encoded by other sequences in the same sample as well. The chain combines TRBV29-1 with TRBJ2-3; possibly TRBD2 for D (6 bases). The CDR3 sequence is 13 residues long. V gave up 6 bases and J gave up 4 bases, with 14 bases separating them. The germline V gene encodes CDR1 SQVTM and CDR2 ANQGSEA. The CDR3 loop is CSVAGDSPDTQYF. The CDR3 bases are TGCAGCGTGGCTGGGGACTCTCCAGATACGCAGTATTTT.

Note on this clone: The same CDR3 can be traced to other DNA sequences in this sample. The V gene is TRBV28, the J gene TRBJ1-5; D might be TRBD1 (6 bases). Germline loops: CDR1 MDHEN, CDR2 SYDVKM. This CDR3 contains 13 residues. The germline V and J ends were trimmed by 5 bases and 5 bases, with 10 bases remaining between them. The CDR3 loop is CASSLRGDQPQHF. CDR3 in DNA: TGTGCCAGCAGTCTCAGGGGAGATCAGCCCCAGCATTTT.

The CDR3 reads CSVDGGEGNTIYF. The CDR3 DNA sequence: TGCAGCGTCGACGGGGGCGAGGGAAACACCATATATTTT. The chain joins TRBV29-1 to TRBJ1-3; tentative D call: TRBD1 (6 bases). V was clipped by 6 bases and J by 4 bases, with 13 bases between them. The germline V gene has CDR1 SQVTM and CDR2 ANQGSEA. The CDR3 length is 13 residues.

This chain links TRBV6-1 with TRBJ2-7, with D uncertain. The CDR3 totals 14 residues. V was shortened by 3 bases and J by 0 bases, with 9 bases between the two germline ends. Germline values: CDR1 MNHNS, CDR2 SASEGT. In DNA, the CDR3 is TGTGCCAGCAGTGACCCTGAGAGCTCCTACGAGCAGTACTTC. Translated, it gives CASSDPESSYEQYF.

The chain couples TRBV15 to TRBJ2-7, with 8 bases aligning to TRBD1. The ends lost 3 bases at V and 2 bases at J; junction bases unmatched: 6. Germline CDR1 LNHNV, CDR2 YYDKDF (reference sequence). The CDR3 length is 15 residues. CDR3: CATSSYATGAYEQYF. In DNA form, the CDR3 reads TGTGCCACCAGCAGTTATGCGACAGGGGCCTACGAGCAGTACTTC.

The genes are TRBV27 and TRBJ2-1; D is possibly TRBD2 (6 bases). Germline CDR1 is MNHEY and CDR2 is SMNVEV (reference sequence). The CDR3 loop spans 17 amino acids. Trimming removed 3 bases from V and 0 bases from J, with 15 bases in between. CDR3 nucleotide sequence: TGTGCCAGCAGTTTTTTCCCCTTCGGGAGCTCCTACAATGAGCAGTTCTTC. This encodes CASSFFPFGSSYNEQFF.

J is TRBJ1-1 and V is TRBV27; TRBD1 might be the D (6 bases). Germline CDR1 MNHEY, CDR2 SMNVEV (reference sequence). This CDR3 comprises 13 residues. V lost 2 bases and J 5 bases, leaving 9 bases between the germline ends. CDR3 in amino acids: CASSLGGQTEAFF. In nucleotides, the CDR3 is TGTGCCAGCAGTTTAGGGGGGCAGACTGAAGCTTTCTTT.

The chain links TRBV4-1 to TRBJ2-5; 8 positions agree with TRBD2. Per the germline V gene, CDR1 is MGHRA and CDR2 is YSYEKL. V lost 1 base and J lost 0; bases outside the gene matches: 1. The CDR3 contains 15 residues. CDR3 in amino acids: CASSQGAGDQETQYF. CDR3 in DNA: TGCGCCAGCAGCCAAGGAGCGGGAGACCAAGAGACCCAGTACTTC.